Included here is one TCR beta chain sequence, with context. This specimen belongs to a study of cytomegalovirus exposure and HLA in healthy donors. This PCR relied on a set of 60 Vbeta primers and 13 Jbeta primers. Sequencing used immunoSEQ multiplex PCR; TCRdb keeps in-frame clones, though not all of them. The profile shows tens of thousands of clones, 73% of them singletons. This receptor was obtained from a man aged 50 to 60 in good health and CMV-seronegative. The sequenced sample was PBMCs.

The CDR3 DNA reads as TGCAGCGTTGCGAGGACAGATACGCAGTATTTT. This translates into CSVARTDTQYF. This chain joins TRBV29-1 and TRBJ2-3; D is unclear. The length of the CDR3 is 11 residues. V lost 4 bases and J lost 3, with 5 bases in between. CDR1 is SQVTM and CDR2 is ANQGSEA in the germline V gene.